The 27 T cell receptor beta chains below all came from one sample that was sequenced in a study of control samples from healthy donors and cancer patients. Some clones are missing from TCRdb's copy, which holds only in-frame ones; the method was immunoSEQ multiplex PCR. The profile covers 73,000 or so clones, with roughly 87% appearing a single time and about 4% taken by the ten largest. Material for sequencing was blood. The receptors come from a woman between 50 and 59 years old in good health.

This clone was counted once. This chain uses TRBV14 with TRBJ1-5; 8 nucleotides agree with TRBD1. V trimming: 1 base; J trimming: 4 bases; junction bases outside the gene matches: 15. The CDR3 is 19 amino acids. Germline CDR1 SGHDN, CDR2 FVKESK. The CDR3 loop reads CASSQGGRKRQGRNQPQHF. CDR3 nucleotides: TGTGCCAGCAGCCAAGGAGGTAGGAAGAGACAGGGGAGGAATCAGCCCCAGCATTTT.

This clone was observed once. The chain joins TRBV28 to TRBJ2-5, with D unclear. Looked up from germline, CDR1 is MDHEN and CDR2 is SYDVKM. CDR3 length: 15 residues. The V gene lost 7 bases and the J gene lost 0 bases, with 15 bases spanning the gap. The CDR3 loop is CASTHPGPDQETQYF. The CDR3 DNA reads TGTGCCAGCACCCATCCCGGACCCGACCAAGAGACCCAGTACTTC. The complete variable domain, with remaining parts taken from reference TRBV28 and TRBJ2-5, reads DVKVTQSSRYLVKRTGEKVFLECVQDMDHENMFWYRQDPGLGLRLIYFSYDVKMKEKGDIPEGYSVSREKKERFSLILESASTNQTSMYLCASTHPGPDQETQYFGPGTRLLVL.

This CDR3 reads CASSAVVGISDTQYF. DNA of the CDR3: TGTGCCAGCAGTGCAGTGGTCGGGATTTCAGATACGCAGTATTTT. The chain uses TRBV7-9 and TRBJ2-3; maybe TRBD2 (5 bases). The CDR3 contains 15 residues. CDR1 and CDR2 from the germline V gene are SEHNR and FQNEAQ (reference sequence). Trimming removed 6 bases from V and 4 bases from J, with 17 bases in between.

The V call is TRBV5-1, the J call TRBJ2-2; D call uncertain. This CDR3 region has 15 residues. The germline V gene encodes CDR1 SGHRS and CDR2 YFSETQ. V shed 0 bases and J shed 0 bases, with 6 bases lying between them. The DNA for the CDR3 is TGCGCCAGCAGCTTGGTGGTAGCGAACACCGGGGAGCTGTTTTTT. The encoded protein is CASSLVVANTGELFF.

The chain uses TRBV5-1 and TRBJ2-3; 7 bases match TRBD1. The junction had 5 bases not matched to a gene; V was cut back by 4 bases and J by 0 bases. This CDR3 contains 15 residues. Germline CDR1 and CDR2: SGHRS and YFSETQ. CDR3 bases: TGCGCCAGCAGCAACAGGGACAGAAGCACAGATACGCAGTATTTT. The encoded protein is CASSNRDRSTDTQYF. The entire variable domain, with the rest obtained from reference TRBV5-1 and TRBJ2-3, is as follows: KAGVTQTPRYLIKTRGQQVTLSCSPISGHRSVSWYQQTPGQGLQFLFEYFSETQRNKGNFPGRFSGRQFSNSRSEMNVSTLELGDSALYLCASSNRDRSTDTQYFGPGTRLTVL.

The CDR3 sequence: CASSPSLSGDYEQYF. The DNA for the CDR3 is TGTGCCAGCTCACCAAGTCTCAGCGGGGATTACGAGCAGTACTTC. The chain is built from TRBV18 and TRBJ2-7, with 7 bases that match TRBD2. The V gene's germline CDR1 is KGHSH and CDR2 LQKENI. The ends lost 2 bases at V and 4 bases at J; junction bases unmatched: 8. CDR3 length equals 15 residues.

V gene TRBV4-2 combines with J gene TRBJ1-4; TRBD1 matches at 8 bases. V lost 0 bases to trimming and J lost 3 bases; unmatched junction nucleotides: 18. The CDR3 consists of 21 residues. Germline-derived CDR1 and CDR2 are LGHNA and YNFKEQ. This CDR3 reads CASSQDLGNAGGVSSNEKLFF. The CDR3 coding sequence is TGTGCCAGCAGCCAAGATCTCGGGAACGCAGGGGGCGTAAGTTCTAATGAAAAACTGTTTTTT.

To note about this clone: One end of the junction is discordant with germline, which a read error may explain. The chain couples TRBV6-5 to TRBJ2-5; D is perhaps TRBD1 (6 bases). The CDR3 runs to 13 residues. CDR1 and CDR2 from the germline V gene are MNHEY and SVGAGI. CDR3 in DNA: TGTGCCAGCGGACCAAACGTTCGAGACAGGCCGAACTTC. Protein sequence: CASGPNVRDRPNF.

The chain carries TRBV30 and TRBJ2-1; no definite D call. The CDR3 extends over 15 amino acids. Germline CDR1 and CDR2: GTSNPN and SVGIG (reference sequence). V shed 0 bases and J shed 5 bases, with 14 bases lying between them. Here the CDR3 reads CAWSVSARGDNEQFF. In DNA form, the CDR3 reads TGTGCCTGGAGTGTATCGGCACGCGGAGACAATGAGCAGTTCTTC.

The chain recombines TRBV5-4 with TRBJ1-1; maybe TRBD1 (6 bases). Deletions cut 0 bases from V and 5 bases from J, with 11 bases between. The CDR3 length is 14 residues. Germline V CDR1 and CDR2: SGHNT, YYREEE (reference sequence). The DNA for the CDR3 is TGTGCCAGCAGCTTGGGGGGGCTTGGTACTGAAGCTTTCTTT. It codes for CASSLGGLGTEAFF.

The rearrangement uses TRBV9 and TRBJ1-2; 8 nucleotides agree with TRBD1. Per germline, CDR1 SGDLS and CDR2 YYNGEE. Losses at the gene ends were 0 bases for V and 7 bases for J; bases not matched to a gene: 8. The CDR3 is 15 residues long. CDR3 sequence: CASSVEPDRVSGYTF. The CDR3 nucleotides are TGTGCCAGCAGCGTAGAACCGGACAGGGTAAGTGGCTACACCTTC.

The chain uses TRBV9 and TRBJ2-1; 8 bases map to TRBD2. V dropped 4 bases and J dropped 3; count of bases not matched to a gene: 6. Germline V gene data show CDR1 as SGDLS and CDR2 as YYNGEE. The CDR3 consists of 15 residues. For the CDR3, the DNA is TGTGCCAGCAGCCCCGGGACTAGTTTCTACAATGAGCAGTTCTTC. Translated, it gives CASSPGTSFYNEQFF.

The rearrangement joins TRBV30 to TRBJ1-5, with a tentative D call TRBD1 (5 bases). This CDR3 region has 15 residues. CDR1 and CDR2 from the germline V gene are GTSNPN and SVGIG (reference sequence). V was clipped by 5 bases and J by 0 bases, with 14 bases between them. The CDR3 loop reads CAWDRGDYSNQPQHF. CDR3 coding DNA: TGTGCCTGGGACCGGGGCGATTATAGCAATCAGCCCCAGCATTTT.

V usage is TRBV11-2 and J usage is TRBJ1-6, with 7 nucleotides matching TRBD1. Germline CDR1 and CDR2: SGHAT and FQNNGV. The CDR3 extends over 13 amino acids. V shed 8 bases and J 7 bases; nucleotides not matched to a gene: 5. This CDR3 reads CASARQGNSPLHF. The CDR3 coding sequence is TGTGCCAGCGCTAGACAGGGAAATTCACCCCTCCACTTT.

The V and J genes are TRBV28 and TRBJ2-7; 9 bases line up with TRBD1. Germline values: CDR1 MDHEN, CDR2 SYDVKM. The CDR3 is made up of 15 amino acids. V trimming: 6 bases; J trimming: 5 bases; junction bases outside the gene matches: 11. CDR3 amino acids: CASRPPGQGIHEQYF. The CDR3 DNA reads TGTGCCAGCAGGCCCCCGGGACAGGGAATTCACGAGCAGTACTTC.

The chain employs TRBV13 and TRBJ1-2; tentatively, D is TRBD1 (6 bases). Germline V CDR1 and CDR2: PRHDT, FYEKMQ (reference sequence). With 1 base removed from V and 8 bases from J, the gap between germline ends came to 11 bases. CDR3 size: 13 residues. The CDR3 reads CASSLVGGKGYTF. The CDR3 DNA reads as TGTGCCAGCAGCTTAGTAGGGGGTAAGGGCTACACCTTC. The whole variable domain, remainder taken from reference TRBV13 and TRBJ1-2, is AAGVIQSPRHLIKEKRETATLKCYPIPRHDTVYWYQQGPGQDPQFLISFYEKMQSDKGSIPDRFSAQQFSDYHSELNMSSLELGDSALYFCASSLVGGKGYTFGSGTRLTVV.

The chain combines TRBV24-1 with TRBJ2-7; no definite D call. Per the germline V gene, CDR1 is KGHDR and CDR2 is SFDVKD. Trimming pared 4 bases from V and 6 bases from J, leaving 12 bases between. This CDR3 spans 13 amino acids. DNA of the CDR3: TGTGCCACCAGTGACTCCGGACGTCCCGAGCAGTACTTC. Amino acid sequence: CATSDSGRPEQYF.

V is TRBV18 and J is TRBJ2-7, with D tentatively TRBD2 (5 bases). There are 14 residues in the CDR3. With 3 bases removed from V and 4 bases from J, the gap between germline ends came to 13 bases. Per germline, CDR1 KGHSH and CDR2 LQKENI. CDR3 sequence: CASSPRSSGYEQYF. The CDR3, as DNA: TGTGCCAGCTCACCGCGCTCAAGCGGTTACGAGCAGTACTTC.

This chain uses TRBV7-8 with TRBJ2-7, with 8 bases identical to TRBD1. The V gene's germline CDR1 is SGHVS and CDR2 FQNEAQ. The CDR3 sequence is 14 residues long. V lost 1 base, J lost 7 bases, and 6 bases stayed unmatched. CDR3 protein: CASSLGTGRGEQYF. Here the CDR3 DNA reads TGTGCCAGCAGCTTAGGGACAGGGCGTGGGGAGCAGTACTTC.

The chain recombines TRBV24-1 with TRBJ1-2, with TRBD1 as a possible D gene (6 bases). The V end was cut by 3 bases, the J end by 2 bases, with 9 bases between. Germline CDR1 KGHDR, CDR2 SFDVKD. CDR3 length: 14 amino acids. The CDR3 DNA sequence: TGTGCCACCAGTGATGGAGGACAGAACTATGGCTACACCTTC. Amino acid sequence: CATSDGGQNYGYTF.

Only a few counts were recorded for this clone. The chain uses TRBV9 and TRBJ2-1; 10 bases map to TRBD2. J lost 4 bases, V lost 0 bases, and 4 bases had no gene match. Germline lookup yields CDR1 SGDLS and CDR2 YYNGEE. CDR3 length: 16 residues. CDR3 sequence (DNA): TGTGCCAGCAGCGTAGGTCCTAGCGGGAGTTACAATGAGCAGTTCTTC. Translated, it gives CASSVGPSGSYNEQFF. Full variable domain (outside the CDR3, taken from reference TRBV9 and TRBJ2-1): DSGVTQTPKHLITATGQRVTLRCSPRSGDLSVYWYQQSLDQGLQFLIQYYNGEERAKGNILERFSAQQFPDLHSELNLSSLELGDSALYFCASSVGPSGSYNEQFFGPGTRLTVL.

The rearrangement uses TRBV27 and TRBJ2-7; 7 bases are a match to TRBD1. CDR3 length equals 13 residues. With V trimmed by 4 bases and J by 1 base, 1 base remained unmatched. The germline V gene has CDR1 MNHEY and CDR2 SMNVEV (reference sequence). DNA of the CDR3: TGTGCCAGCAGTTCGGGACAGTCCTACGAGCAGTACTTC. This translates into CASSSGQSYEQYF.

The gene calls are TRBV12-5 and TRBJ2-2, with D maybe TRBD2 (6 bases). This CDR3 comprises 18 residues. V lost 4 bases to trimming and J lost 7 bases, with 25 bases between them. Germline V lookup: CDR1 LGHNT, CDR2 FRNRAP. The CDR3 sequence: CASGSIGKGTFPGGELFF. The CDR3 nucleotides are TGTGCTAGTGGTTCGATTGGAAAGGGGACTTTCCCGGGCGGGGAGCTGTTTTTT.

The CDR3 coding sequence is TGTGCCAGCAGTCTATCGGGGGGAAACACCATATATTTT. It encodes CASSLSGGNTIYF. The gene calls are TRBV2 and TRBJ1-3; D is uncertain. The V end lost 5 bases, the J end lost 4 bases, and 9 bases lay between the germline ends. The CDR3 covers 13 residues. Germline-derived CDR1 and CDR2 are SNHLY and FYNNEI.

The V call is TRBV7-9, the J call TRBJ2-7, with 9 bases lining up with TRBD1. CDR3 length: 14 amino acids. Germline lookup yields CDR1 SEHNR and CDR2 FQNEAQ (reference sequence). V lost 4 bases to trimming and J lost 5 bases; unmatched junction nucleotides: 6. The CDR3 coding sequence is TGTGCCAGCAGCTCGGACAGGGGAATTGACGAGCAGTACTTC. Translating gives CASSSDRGIDEQYF.

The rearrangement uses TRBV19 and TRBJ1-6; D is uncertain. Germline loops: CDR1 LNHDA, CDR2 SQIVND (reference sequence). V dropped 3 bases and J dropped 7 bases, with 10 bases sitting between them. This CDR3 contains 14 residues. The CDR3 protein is CASSIKSVNSPLHF. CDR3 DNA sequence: TGTGCCAGTAGTATCAAGTCAGTAAATTCACCCCTCCACTTT. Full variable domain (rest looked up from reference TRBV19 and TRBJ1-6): DGGITQSPKYLFRKEGQNVTLSCEQNLNHDAMYWYRQDPGQGLRLIYYSQIVNDFQKGDIAEGYSVSREKKESFPLTVTSAQKNPTAFYLCASSIKSVNSPLHFGNGTRLTVT.

The CDR3 region is CAWSVPGHSNQPQHF. The CDR3 DNA reads as TGTGCCTGGAGTGTACCGGGACATAGCAATCAGCCCCAGCATTTT. The chain employs TRBV30 and TRBJ1-5, with a possible D match to TRBD1 (6 bases). There are 15 residues in the CDR3. The germline V gene encodes CDR1 GTSNPN and CDR2 SVGIG (reference sequence). Trimming took 0 bases from V and 0 from J, leaving 9 bases between them.